This T cell receptor (beta chain) derives from a study of shared clonotypes between healthy human individuals. General study findings and limits: The study found about 5% of naive CD4 clonotypes shared across a handful of donors. Researchers found naive subsets generally carried larger estimated richness than memory subsets.

With respect to this clone: Antigen unknown.

From germline, CDR1 is WNHNN and CDR2 SYGVQD (reference sequence). V was clipped by 2 bases and J by 9 bases, with 12 bases between them. This CDR3 is built from 13 residues. TCRdb's copy holds only in-frame clones and misses some; the assay was immunoSEQ multiplex PCR. The data hold a few million clones, with approximately 90% observed a single time. The sample consisted of naive CD4+ T cells sorted from blood. Indicated subset: CD45RA+ positively selected. The rearrangement uses TRBV10-1 and TRBJ2-3; D unclear. The sequence derives from a man aged 18 to 29 in good health. The CDR3 is CASSEVFKPTQYF. In DNA, the CDR3 is TGCGCCAGCAGTGAGGTATTCAAACCAACGCAGTATTTT.